A selection of T cell receptor beta chains follows, all from one sample in a study of CD8+ T cells in alopecia areata. Produced via immunoSEQ multiplex PCR; TCRdb's table is partial and in-frame only. The data show hundreds of thousands of clones, roughly two fifths seen once. This sample comprised CD4+ T cells sorted from blood, obtained at week 34, from a patient treated with tofacitinib. The origin of the receptors is a human donor with alopecia areata. Both conserved end residues are part of each CDR3. Each record gives: CDR3 protein, CDR3 DNA, J gene, D gene, V gene, clone size. The D gene is left open where the match is weak. Expanded clones get a size class; other rows say once, few or many, or leave the size out.

CDR3: CASSQEQVVSSYEQYF; DNA: TGCGCCAGCAGCCAGGAACAGGTGGTTAGCTCCTACGAGCAGTACTTC; J: TRBJ2-7; D: -; V: TRBV4-1; size: few
CDR3: CASSLGRSSYNEQFF; DNA: TGTGCCAGCAGCTTGGGCAGGAGCTCCTACAATGAGCAGTTCTTC; J: TRBJ2-1; D: -; V: TRBV5-6; size: -
CDR3: CASSNPQGGYTF; DNA: TGTGCCAGCAGTAACCCCCAGGGGGGCTACACCTTC; J: TRBJ1-2; D: -; V: TRBV6-5; size: -
CDR3: CAISPTSGRGQFF; DNA: TGTGCCATCAGTCCTACTAGCGGGAGGGGGCAGTTCTTC; J: TRBJ2-1; D: TRBD2; V: TRBV10-3; size: few
CDR3: CASSPGQRETEAFF; DNA: TGTGCCAGCAGCCCCGGACAGCGTGAGACTGAAGCTTTCTTT; J: TRBJ1-1; D: -; V: TRBV5-4; size: once
CDR3: CASSLGTASSYEQYF; DNA: TGTGCCAGCAGCTTGGGGACTGCGAGCTCCTACGAGCAGTACTTC; J: TRBJ2-7; D: -; V: TRBV7-3; size: -
CDR3: CASSLARVGYTF; DNA: TGTGCCAGCAGCTTGGCACGTGTTGGCTACACCTTC; J: TRBJ1-2; D: -; V: TRBV5-8; size: few
CDR3: CASSQGSGVHGYTF; DNA: TGTGCCAGCAGCCAAGGTTCGGGTGTCCATGGCTACACCTTC; J: TRBJ1-2; D: -; V: TRBV7-3; size: -
CDR3: CASSVQTNTEAFF; DNA: TGTGCCAGCAGTGTCCAGACGAACACTGAAGCTTTCTTT; J: TRBJ1-1; D: -; V: TRBV2; size: -
CDR3: CASSKSSGSYTDTQYF; DNA: TGTGCCAGCAGCAAGAGCAGCGGAAGTTACACAGATACGCAGTATTTT; J: TRBJ2-3; D: -; V: TRBV21-1; size: -
CDR3: CASRRTGLSTDTQYF; DNA: TGTGCCAGCAGAAGGACAGGTCTTAGCACAGATACGCAGTATTTT; J: TRBJ2-3; D: TRBD1; V: TRBV2; size: -
CDR3: CASSPQTGRNTEAFF; DNA: TGTGCCAGCAGTCCTCAGACAGGGAGGAACACTGAAGCTTTCTTT; J: TRBJ1-1; D: TRBD1; V: TRBV2; size: few
CDR3: CSVDGGGGSSYEQYF; DNA: TGCAGCGTGGATGGGGGCGGGGGAAGCTCCTACGAGCAGTACTTC; J: TRBJ2-7; D: -; V: TRBV29-1; size: -